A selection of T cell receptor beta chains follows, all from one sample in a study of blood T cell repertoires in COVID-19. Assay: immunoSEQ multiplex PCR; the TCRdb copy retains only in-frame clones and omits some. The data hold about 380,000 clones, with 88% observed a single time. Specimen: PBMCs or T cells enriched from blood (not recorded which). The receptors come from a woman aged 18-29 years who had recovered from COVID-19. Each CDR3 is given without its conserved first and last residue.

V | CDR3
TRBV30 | AWSQGAKGNQPQH
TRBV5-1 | ASTRFVRKSGNNYNEQF
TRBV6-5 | ASSYFEEANYGYT
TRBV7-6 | ASSQTRMNTEAF
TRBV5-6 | ASSSGIGGETQY
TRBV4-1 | ASSHPLRGNYGYT
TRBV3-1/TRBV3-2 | ASSQELGGGVTDTQY
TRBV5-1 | ASSLQGAGETQY
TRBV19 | ASSIGQGAGTQY
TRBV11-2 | ASSLGSGGPKNIQY
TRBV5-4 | ASSSSDRGLPYEQY
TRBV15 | ATSRAAGGEQY
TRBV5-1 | ASSSGQLNTEAF
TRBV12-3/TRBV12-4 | ASSTTGYYGYT
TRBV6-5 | ASSYFRGSTDTQY
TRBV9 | ASSQQPGGGYT
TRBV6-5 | ASSSGGISYEQY
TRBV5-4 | ASSPSGSSYNEQF
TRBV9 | ASSPRLSRYGYT
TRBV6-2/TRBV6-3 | ASSSRRIAGRSYEQY
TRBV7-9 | ASSFRGAQNNEQF
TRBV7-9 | ASRQGRYEQY
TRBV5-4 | ASSLVAGDNEQF
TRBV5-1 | ASSLKGQGETEAF
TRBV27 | ASSVGTGDLLAKNIQY
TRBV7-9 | ASSLALGQLYEQY
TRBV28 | ASSLALRWRTEAF
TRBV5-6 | ASSLSGVRDTQY
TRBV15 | ATSGPRGGSDTQY
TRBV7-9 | ASSYHSPEGYT
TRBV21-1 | ASSSFPGGLSRDTEAF
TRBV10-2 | ASSPRQGLSYEQY
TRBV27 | ASSPSEAPEY
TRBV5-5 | ASSLRETRPNYEQY
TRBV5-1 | ASTSTPGHEQY
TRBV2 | ASKLGRGAQPQH
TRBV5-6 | ASSLQGDYGYT
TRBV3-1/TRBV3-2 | ASSQGARTEQY
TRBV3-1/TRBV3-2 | ASSRSITGELF
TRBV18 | ASSPFSDSNQPQH
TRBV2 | ASSWTENTEAF
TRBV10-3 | AISESGGATNEKLF
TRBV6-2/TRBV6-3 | ASSTSEDYNEQF
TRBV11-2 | ASSLGTTGASYEQY
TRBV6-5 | ASRPRDSGKTGYT
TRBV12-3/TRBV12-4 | ASSFGGTDTQY
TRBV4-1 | ASSPQTGMNTEAF
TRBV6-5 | ASDNPGTGWEKLF